Described below is a single T cell receptor (beta chain) sequence and its context. Its specificity is not known. These data belong to a study of T cell responses to AZD1222 COVID-19 vaccine. Study outcomes and limitations: The repertoires were collected only after the peak T cell response. Receipt of two AZD1222 doses was followed by a rise in Spike-specific TCR breadth and depth.

TCRdb's copy holds only in-frame clones and misses some; the assay was immunoSEQ multiplex PCR. Of over 65,000 clones listed, around 90% are singletons. The receptor was isolated from an adult who received the AZD1222 COVID-19 vaccine. This specimen consisted of peripheral blood, obtained 28 days after the second AZD1222 dose.

In DNA form, the CDR3 reads TGTGCCAGCAGTTACTCAGACAGCCATCAGCCCCAGCATTTT. Its translation: CASSYSDSHQPQHF. The chain links TRBV6-5 to TRBJ1-5; TRBD1 might be the D (5 bases). V dropped 0 bases and J dropped 5 bases, with 8 bases sitting between them. This CDR3 is 14 amino acids long. Germline lookup yields CDR1 MNHEY and CDR2 SVGAGI.